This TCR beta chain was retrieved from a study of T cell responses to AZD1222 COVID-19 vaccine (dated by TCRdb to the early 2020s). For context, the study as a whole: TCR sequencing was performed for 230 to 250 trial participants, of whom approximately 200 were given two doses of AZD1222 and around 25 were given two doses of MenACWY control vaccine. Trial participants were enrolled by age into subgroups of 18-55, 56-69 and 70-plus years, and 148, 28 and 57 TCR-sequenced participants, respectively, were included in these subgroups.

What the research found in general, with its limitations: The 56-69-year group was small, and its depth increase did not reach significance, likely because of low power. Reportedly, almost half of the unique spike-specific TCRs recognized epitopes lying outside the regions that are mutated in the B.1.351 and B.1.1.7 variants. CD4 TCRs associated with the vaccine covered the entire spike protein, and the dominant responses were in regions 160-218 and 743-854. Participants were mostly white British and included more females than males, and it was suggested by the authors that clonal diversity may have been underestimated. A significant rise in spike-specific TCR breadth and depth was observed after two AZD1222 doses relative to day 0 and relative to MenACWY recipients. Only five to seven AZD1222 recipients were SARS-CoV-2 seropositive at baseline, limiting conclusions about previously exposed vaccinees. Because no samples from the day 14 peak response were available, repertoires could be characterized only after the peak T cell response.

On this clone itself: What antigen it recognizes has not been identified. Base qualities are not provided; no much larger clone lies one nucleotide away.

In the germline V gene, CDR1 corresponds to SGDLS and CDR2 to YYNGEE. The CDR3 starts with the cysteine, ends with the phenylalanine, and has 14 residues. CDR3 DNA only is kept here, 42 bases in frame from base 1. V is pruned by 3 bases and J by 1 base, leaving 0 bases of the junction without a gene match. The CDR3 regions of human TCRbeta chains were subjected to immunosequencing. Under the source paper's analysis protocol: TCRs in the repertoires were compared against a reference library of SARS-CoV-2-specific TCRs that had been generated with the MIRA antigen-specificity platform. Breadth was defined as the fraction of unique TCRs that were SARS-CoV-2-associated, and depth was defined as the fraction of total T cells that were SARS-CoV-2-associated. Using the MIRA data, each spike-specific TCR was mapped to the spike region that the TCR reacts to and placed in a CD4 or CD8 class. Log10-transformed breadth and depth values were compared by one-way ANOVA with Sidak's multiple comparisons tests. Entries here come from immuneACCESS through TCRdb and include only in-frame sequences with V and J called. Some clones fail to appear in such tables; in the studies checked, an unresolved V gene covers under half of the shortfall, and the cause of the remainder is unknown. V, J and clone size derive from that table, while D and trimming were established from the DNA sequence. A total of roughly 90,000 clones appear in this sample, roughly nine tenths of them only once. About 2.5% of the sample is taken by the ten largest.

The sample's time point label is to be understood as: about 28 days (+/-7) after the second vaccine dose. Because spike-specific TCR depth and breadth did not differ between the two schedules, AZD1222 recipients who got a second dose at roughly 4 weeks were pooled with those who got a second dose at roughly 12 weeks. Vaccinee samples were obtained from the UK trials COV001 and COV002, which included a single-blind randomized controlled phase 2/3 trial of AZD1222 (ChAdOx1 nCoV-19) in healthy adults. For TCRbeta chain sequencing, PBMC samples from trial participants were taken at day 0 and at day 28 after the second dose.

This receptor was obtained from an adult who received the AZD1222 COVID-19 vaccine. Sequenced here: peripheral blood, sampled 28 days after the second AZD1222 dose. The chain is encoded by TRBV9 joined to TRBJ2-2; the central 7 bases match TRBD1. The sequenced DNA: TGTGCCAGCAGCGGGACAGGGAACACCGGGGAGCTGTTTTTT. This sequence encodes CASSGTGNTGELFF.